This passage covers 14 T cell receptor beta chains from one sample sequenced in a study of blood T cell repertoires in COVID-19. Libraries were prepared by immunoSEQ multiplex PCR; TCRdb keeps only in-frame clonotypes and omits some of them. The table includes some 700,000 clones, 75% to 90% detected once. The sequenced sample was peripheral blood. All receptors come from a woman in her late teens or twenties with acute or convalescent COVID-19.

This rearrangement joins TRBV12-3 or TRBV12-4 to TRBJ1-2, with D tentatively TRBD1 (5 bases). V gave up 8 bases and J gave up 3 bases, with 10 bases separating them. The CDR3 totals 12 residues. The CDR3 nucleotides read TGTGCCAGCCGGGGGGGAGACTATGGCTACACCTTC. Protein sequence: CASRGGDYGYTF.

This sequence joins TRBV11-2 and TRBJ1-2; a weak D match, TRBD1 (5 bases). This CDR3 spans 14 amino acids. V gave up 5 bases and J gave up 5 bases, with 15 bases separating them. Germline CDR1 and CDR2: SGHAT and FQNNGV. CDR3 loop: CASSPQDGRYGYTF. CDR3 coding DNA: TGTGCCAGCAGCCCACAGGACGGACGATATGGCTACACCTTC.

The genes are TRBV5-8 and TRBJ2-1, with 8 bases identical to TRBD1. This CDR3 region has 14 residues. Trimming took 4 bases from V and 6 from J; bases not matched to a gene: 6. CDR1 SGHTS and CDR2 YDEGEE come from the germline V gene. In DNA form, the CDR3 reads TGTGCCAGCAGCGACGGACAGGGTCGCAATGAGCAGTTCTTC. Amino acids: CASSDGQGRNEQFF.

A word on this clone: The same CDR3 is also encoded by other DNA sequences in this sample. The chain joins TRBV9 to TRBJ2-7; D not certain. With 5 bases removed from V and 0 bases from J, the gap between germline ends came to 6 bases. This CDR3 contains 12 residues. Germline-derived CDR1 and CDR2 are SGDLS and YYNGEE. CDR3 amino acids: CASSANSYEQYF. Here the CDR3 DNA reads TGTGCCAGCAGTGCTAACTCCTACGAGCAGTACTTC. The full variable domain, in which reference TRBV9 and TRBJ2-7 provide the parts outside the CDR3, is DSGVTQTPKHLITATGQRVTLRCSPRSGDLSVYWYQQSLDQGLQFLIQYYNGEERAKGNILERFSAQQFPDLHSELNLSSLELGDSALYFCASSANSYEQYFGPGTRLTVT.

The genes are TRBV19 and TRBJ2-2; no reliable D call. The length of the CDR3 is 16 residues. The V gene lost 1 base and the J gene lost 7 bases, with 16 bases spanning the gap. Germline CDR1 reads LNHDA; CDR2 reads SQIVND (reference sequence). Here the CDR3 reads CASSIAAAFIGGELFF. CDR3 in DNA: TGTGCCAGTAGTATAGCGGCGGCCTTTATTGGCGGGGAGCTGTTTTTT.

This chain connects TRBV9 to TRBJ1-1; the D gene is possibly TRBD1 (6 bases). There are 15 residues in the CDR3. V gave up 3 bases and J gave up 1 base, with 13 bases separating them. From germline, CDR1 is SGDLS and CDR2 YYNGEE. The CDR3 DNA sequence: TGTGCCAGCAGCGCCCCGACAGGTGGGAACACTGAAGCTTTCTTT. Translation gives CASSAPTGGNTEAFF.

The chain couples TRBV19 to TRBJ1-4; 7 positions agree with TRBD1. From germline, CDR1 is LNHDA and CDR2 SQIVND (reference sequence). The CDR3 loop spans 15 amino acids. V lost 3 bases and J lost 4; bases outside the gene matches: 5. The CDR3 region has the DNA TGTGCCAGTAGTATGAGGCGGGACAGTAATGAAAAACTGTTTTTT. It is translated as CASSMRRDSNEKLFF.

CDR3 sequence reads: CASSPKTIVSTDTQYF. The CDR3 nucleotides read TGTGCCAGCAGCCCCAAAACTATAGTATCCACAGATACGCAGTATTTT. V and J are TRBV14 and TRBJ2-3; D remains ambiguous. In germline, CDR1 is SGHDN, CDR2 FVKESK. V shed 4 bases and J shed 2 bases, with 16 bases lying between them. The length of the CDR3 is 16 residues.

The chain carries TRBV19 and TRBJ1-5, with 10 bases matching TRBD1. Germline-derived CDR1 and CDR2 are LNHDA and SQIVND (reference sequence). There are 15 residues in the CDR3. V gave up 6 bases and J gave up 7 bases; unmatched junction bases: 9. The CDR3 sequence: CASSAGTGVGQPQHF. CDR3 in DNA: TGTGCCAGTAGCGCCGGGACAGGGGTTGGCCAGCCCCAGCATTTT.

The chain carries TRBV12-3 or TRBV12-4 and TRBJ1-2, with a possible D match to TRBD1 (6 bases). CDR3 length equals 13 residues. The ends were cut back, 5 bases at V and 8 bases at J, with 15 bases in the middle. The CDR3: CASSAPTGSGYTF. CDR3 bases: TGTGCCAGCAGTGCTCCTACAGGGTCCGGCTACACCTTC.

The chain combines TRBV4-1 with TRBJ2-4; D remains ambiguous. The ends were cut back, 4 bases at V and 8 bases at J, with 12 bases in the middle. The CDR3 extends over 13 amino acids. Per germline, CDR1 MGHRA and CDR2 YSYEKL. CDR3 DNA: TGCGCCAGCAGCCCTGACATAATTGACATTCAGTACTTC. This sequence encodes CASSPDIIDIQYF.

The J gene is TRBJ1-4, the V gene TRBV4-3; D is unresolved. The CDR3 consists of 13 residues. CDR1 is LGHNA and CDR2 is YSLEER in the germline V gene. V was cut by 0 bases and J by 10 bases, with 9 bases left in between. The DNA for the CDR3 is TGCGCCAGCAGCCAAGATCCCACGAGAAAACTGTTTTTT. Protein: CASSQDPTRKLFF.

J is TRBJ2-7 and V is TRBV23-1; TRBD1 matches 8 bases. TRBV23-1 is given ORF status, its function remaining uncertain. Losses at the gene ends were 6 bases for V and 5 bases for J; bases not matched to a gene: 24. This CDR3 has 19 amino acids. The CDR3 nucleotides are TGCGCCAGCAGCCCCGTCTATCCCATGAGCAGGGGGCGCTTGGACGAGCAGTACTTC. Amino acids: CASSPVYPMSRGRLDEQYF.

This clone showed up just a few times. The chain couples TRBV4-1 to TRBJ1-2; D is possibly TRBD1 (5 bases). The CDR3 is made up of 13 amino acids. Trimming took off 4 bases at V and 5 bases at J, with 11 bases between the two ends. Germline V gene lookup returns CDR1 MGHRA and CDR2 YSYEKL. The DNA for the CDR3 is TGCGCCAGCAGCCCACAGGATAAATATGGCTACACCTTC. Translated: CASSPQDKYGYTF.